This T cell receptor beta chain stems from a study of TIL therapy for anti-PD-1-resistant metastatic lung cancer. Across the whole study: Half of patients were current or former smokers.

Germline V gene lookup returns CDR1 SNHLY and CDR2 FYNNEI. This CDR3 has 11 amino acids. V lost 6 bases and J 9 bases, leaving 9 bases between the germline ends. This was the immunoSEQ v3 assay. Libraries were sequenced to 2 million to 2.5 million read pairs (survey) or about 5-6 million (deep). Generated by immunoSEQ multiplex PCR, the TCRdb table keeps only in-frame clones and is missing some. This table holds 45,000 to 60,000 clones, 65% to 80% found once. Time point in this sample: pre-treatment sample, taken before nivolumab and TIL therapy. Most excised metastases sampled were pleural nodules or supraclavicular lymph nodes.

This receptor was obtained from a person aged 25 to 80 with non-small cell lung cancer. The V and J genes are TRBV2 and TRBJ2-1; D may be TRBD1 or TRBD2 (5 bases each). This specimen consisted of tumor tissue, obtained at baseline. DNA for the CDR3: TGTGCCAGCAGGGGGGTAGGTGAGCAGTTCTTC. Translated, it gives CASRGVGEQFF.